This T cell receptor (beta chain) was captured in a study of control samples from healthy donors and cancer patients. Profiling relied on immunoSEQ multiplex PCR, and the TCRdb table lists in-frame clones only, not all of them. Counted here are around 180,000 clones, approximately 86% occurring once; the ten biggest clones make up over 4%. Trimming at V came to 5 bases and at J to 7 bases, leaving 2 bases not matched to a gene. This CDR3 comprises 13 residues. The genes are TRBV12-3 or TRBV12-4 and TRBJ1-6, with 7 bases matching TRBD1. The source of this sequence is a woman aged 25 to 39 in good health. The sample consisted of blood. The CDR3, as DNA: TGTGCCAGCAGTCAGACAGGGAATTCACCCCTCCACTTT. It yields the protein CASSQTGNSPLHF.